This T cell receptor (beta chain) was retrieved from a study of blood T cell repertoires in COVID-19. Study in general: Some COVID-19 samples were acute and others convalescent; all came from the United States, Italy and Spain.

Germline trimming cut 4 bases from V and 4 bases from J; bases unmatched to any gene: 8. Per germline, CDR1 SGHKS and CDR2 YYEKEE (reference sequence). The CDR3 runs to 15 residues. The assay was immunoSEQ multiplex PCR, and TCRdb's table has in-frame clones only and misses some. The data show over 300,000 clones, approximately 87% seen once. Ages ranged from about 18 to 89 years, with residence in 24 US areas. The TCR originated in a woman in her thirties with acute COVID-19. The sequencing sample was made of PBMCs or T cells enriched from blood (not recorded which). The V call is TRBV5-5, the J call TRBJ1-5, with 7 bases identical to TRBD1. The CDR3 nucleotides read TGTGCCAGCAGCCCTACCGACAGGGAGAATCAGCCCCAGCATTTT. It translates to CASSPTDRENQPQHF.